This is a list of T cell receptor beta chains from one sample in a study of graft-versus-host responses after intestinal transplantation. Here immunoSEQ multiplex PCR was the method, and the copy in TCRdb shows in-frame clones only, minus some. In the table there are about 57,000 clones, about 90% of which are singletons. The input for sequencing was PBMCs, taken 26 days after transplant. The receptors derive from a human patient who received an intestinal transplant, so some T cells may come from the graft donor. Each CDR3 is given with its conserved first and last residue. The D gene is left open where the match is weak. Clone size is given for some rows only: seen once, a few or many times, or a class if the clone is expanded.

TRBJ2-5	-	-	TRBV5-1	CASSLAPSQETQYF	TGCGCCAGCAGCTTGGCCCCTAGCCAAGAGACCCAGTACTTC
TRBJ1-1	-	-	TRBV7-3	CASSLTGKNTEAFF	TGTGCCAGCAGCTTAACCGGGAAGAACACTGAAGCTTTCTTT
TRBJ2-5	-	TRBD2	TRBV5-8	CASSLAASGGSWETQYF	TGTGCCAGCAGCTTGGCGGCTAGCGGGGGGAGTTGGGAGACCCAGTACTTC
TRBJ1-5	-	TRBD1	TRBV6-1	CASSDRGTVSNQPQHF	TGTGCCAGCAGTGATAGGGGGACAGTTAGCAATCAGCCCCAGCATTTT
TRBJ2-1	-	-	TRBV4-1	CASSQDSLGETNEQFF	TGCGCCAGCAGCCAAGATAGTCTCGGAGAAACCAATGAGCAGTTCTTC
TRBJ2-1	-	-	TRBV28	CASSPGTPFAYNEQFF	TGTGCCAGCAGCCCCGGGACTCCATTCGCCTACAATGAGCAGTTCTTC
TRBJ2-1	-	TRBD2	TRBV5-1	CASSLGGLAGAHEQFF	TGCGCCAGCAGCTTGGGGGGACTAGCGGGGGCTCATGAGCAGTTCTTC
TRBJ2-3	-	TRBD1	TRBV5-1	CASSGTGTGRLDTQYF	TGCGCCAGCAGCGGGACGGGGACAGGACGTTTAGATACGCAGTATTTT
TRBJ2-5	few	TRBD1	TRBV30	CAWSGQGAIKFQETQYF	TGTGCCTGGAGTGGCCAGGGGGCCATAAAATTTCAAGAGACCCAGTACTTC
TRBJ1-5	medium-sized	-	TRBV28	CASSSRGLSDQPQHF	TGTGCCAGCAGTTCCAGGGGATTGTCGGATCAGCCCCAGCATTTT
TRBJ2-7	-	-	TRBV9	CASSVEGVGEQYF	TGTGCCAGCAGCGTAGAAGGGGTAGGGGAGCAGTACTTC